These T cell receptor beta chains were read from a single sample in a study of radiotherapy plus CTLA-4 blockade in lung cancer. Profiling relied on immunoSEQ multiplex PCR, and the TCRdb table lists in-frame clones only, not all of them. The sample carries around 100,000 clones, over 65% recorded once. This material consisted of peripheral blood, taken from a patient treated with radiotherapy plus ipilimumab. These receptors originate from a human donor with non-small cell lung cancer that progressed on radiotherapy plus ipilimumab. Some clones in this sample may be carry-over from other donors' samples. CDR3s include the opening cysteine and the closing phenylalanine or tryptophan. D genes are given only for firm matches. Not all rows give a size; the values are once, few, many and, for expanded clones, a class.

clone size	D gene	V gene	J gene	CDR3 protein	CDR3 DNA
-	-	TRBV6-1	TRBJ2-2	CARGTSSTGELFF	TGTGCCAGAGGGACGAGTTCCACCGGGGAGCTGTTTTTT
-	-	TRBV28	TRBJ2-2	CASSSPETRGIKEGLFF	TGTGCCAGCAGTTCCCCGGAGACTAGGGGGATTAAAGAGGGACTGTTTTTT
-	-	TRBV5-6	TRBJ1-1	CASSLSFGTSTEAFF	TGTGCCAGCAGCTTGAGTTTTGGGACTTCCACTGAAGCTTTCTTT
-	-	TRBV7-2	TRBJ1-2	CASSFSTYGYTF	TGTGCCAGCAGCTTCAGTACATATGGCTACACCTTC
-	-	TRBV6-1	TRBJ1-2	CASSEESFYGYTF	TGTGCCAGCAGTGAAGAGAGTTTTTATGGCTACACCTTC
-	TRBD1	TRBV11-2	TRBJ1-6	CASSSRAGTGRVVSSPLHF	TGTGCCAGCAGCTCCAGAGCCGGGACAGGGAGGGTAGTAAGTTCACCCCTCCACTTT
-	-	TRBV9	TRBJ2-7	CASSVDAFSYEQYF	TGTGCCAGCAGCGTAGACGCCTTCTCCTACGAGCAGTACTTC
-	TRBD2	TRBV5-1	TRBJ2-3	CASSSLAGGLTDTQYF	TGCGCCAGCAGCTCCCTAGCGGGGGGGCTCACAGATACGCAGTATTTT
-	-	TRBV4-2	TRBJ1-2	CAGSQSLEGRDGYTF	TGTGCCGGCAGCCAATCGTTGGAGGGTCGGGATGGCTACACCTTC
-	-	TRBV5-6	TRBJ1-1	CASSLRGEGTEAFF	TGTGCCAGCAGCTTACGTGGGGAAGGTACTGAAGCTTTCTTT
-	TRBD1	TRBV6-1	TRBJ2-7	CASSFSGQAKYF	TGTGCCAGCAGTTTTTCGGGACAGGCGAAGTACTTC
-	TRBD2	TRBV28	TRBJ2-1	CASTLSGGGYNEQFF	TGTGCCAGCACCCTAAGCGGGGGAGGATACAATGAGCAGTTCTTC
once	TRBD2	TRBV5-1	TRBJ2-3	CASSLERGGGTDTQYF	TGCGCCAGCAGCTTGGAGCGGGGGGGAGGCACAGATACGCAGTATTTT
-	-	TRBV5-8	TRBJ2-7	CASSFLARGADEQYF	TGTGCCAGCAGCTTTTTGGCCCGGGGAGCGGACGAGCAGTACTTC
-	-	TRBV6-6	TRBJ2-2	CASTPRGTLTGELFF	TGTGCCAGCACCCCCCGGGGTACACTAACCGGGGAGCTGTTTTTT
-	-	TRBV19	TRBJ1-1	CASNYFRDTEAFF	TGTGCCAGTAATTACTTTCGGGACACTGAAGCTTTCTTT
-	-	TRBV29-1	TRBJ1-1	CSVAARWGFGEAFF	TGCAGCGTTGCAGCCCGATGGGGCTTCGGGGAAGCTTTCTTT
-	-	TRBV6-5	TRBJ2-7	CATEGGNYEQYF	TGTGCCACAGAAGGAGGGAACTACGAGCAGTACTTC
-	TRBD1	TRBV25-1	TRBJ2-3	CASSELGTGAEDTQYF	TGTGCCAGCAGTGAATTGGGGACAGGGGCTGAAGATACGCAGTATTTT
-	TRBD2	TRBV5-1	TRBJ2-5	CASSLGTSGAVTQYF	TGCGCCAGCAGCTTGGGGACTAGCGGGGCGGTGACCCAGTACTTC
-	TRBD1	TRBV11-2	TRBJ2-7	CASSPRQGENYEQYF	TGTGCCAGCAGCCCCCGACAGGGGGAAAACTACGAGCAGTACTTC
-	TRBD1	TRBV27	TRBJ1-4	CASRPPGQHNEKLFF	TGTGCCAGCAGACCACCGGGACAGCATAATGAAAAACTGTTTTTT
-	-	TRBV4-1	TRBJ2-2	CASSQDGLGQDGELFF	TGCGCCAGCAGCCAAGATGGTCTAGGGCAGGACGGGGAGCTGTTTTTT
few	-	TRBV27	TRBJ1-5	CASSTSGSNQPQHF	TGTGCCAGCAGTACGTCCGGGAGCAATCAGCCCCAGCATTTT
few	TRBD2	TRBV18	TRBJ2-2	CASSPPGVAGATGELFF	TGTGCCAGCTCACCACCGGGGGTAGCGGGAGCGACCGGGGAGCTGTTTTTT
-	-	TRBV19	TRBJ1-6	CASNSRVGTLNSPLHF	TGTGCCAGTAACTCCAGGGTGGGAACTCTTAATTCACCCCTCCACTTT
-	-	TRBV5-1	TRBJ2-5	CASSWIVQETQYF	TGCGCCAGCAGCTGGATCGTCCAAGAGACCCAGTACTTC
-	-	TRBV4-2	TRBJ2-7	CASSQVVESYEQYF	TGTGCCAGCAGCCAAGTCGTGGAAAGCTACGAGCAGTACTTC